This record concerns one TCR beta chain sequence. The sample originates from a study of OX40 agonist ivuxolimab in advanced cancers. Profiled with immunoSEQ multiplex PCR; TCRdb holds only in-frame clones, not every one. The profile shows some 20,000 clones, about 86% of them singletons. Germline loops: CDR1 SGHRS, CDR2 YFSETQ. Trimming took 4 bases from V and 5 from J; bases not matched to a gene: 7. The CDR3 totals 14 residues. The input for sequencing was CD4+ or CD8+ T cells sorted from blood, taken in a trial of the OX40 agonist ivuxolimab. The TCR originated in an adult with an advanced solid tumor such as melanoma, head and neck, liver or kidney cancer. This chain uses TRBV5-1 with TRBJ2-5; 8 bases line up with TRBD1. The CDR3 DNA sequence: TGCGCCAGCAGCCCACGGACAGGGAGTGAGACCCAGTACTTC. This sequence encodes CASSPRTGSETQYF. Full variable domain (remainder filled in from reference TRBV5-1 and TRBJ2-5): KAGVTQTPRYLIKTRGQQVTLSCSPISGHRSVSWYQQTPGQGLQFLFEYFSETQRNKGNFPGRFSGRQFSNSRSEMNVSTLELGDSALYLCASSPRTGSETQYFGPGTRLLVL.